These 2 T cell receptor beta chains were all obtained from the same sample, sequenced in a study of T cells in Graves' hyperthyroidism and ophthalmopathy. It was RNA transcripts that yielded the amplified TCR beta CDR3 regions. Primed by the HTBI set, a first-round RT-PCR was run on the TCR CDR3. MiXCR was run by TCRdb on the multiplex PCR reads, yielding one entry per CDR3 protein. The table shows hundreds of thousands of distinct CDR3 sequences, with roughly 14% occurring only once. The sample was blood. These receptors came from a man aged 18 to 29 with Graves' ophthalmopathy.

Note on this clonotype: This may be a read error, as it is one base from a much larger clone. The chain links TRBV6-5 to TRBJ2-1; TRBD2 is a possible D gene (6 bases). V shed 4 bases and J shed 4 bases, with 23 bases lying between them. The CDR3 is 18 amino acids. Germline V gives CDR1 MNHEY, CDR2 SVGAGI. The CDR3 region is CASSSLTRGRGTYNEQFF. In nucleotides, the CDR3 is TGTGCCAGCAGTTCCCTGACTAGAGGGCGGGGAACTTACAATGAGCAGTTCTTC.

This clonotype was picked up many times. The rearrangement links TRBV12-3 or TRBV12-4 to TRBJ1-1, with TRBD1 identical over 8 bases. This CDR3 is 17 amino acids long. V gave up 5 bases and J gave up 0 bases; unmatched junction bases: 11. The DNA of the CDR3 is TGTGCCAGCAGTCCAGAGGGACAGGTTAATCTGAACACTGAAGCTTTCTTT. Its protein is CASSPEGQVNLNTEAFF.